A single sample gave rise to the 26 T cell receptor beta chains below, sequenced in a study of radiation and T cells in renal cell carcinoma (dated by TCRdb to 2018 to 2020). In light of the paper, this sample's time point label describes: blood 2 weeks post-SBRT. The label giving this sample's treatment or condition can be read as: 15 Gy SBRT to primary tumor, nephrectomy 4 weeks later. Library prep was done by the immunoSEQ multiplex PCR assay. TCRdb re-hosts the immuneACCESS table, in-frame sequences only. Its copies lack some clones; in the studies checked, an unresolved V gene accounts for under half of them, and the cause for the rest is not known. This sample is represented by tens of thousands of clones; 80% to 90% of them were singletons. In total, the top ten clones hold 20% to 25% of the sample. This sample comprised blood, obtained from a patient whose treatment included radiotherapy and nephrectomy. These receptors originate from a woman aged 45-60 years with renal cell carcinoma.

This chain connects TRBV11-2 to TRBJ2-3; D is unresolved. The CDR3 consists of 13 residues. V was cut by 2 bases and J by 6 bases, with 9 bases left in between. Germline CDR1 and CDR2: SGHAT and FQNNGV. The CDR3 loop reads CASSLRRGDTQYF. Here the CDR3 DNA reads TGTGCCAGCAGCTTAAGACGCGGCGATACGCAGTATTTT.

In this sample, this clone turned up once. The chain joins TRBV7-2 to TRBJ2-3, with TRBD2 matching over 8 bases. With 0 bases clipped from V and 7 bases from J, the junction kept 6 bases outside the gene matches. Germline V CDR1 and CDR2: SGHTA, FQGNSA. The CDR3 length is 15 residues. The CDR3 is CASSLADGGGYTQYF. The CDR3 DNA sequence: TGTGCCAGCAGCTTAGCGGACGGGGGGGGATATACGCAGTATTTT.

The V and J genes are TRBV15 and TRBJ2-1, with D unclear. CDR3 length: 15 residues. Germline lookup yields CDR1 LNHNV and CDR2 YYDKDF (reference sequence). V was cut by 1 base and J by 0 bases, with 7 bases left in between. This CDR3 is CATSRGRSSYNEQFF. The CDR3 nucleotides are TGTGCCACCAGCAGAGGACGGAGCTCCTACAATGAGCAGTTCTTC.

The chain has TRBV6-1 and TRBJ2-1; TRBD2 aligns across 7 bases. Germline values: CDR1 MNHNS, CDR2 SASEGT. The CDR3 spans 14 residues. The J segment lost 8 bases and the V segment lost 4 bases, leaving 8 bases of the junction unmatched. The chain's CDR3 is CASSVFTSEDEQFF. The CDR3, as DNA: TGTGCCAGCAGTGTTTTTACTAGCGAGGATGAGCAGTTCTTC.

V and J are TRBV27 and TRBJ1-2, with D possibly being TRBD1 (6 bases). The length of the CDR3 is 13 residues. Per germline, CDR1 MNHEY and CDR2 SMNVEV (reference sequence). Trimming cost V 5 bases and J 8 bases, with 15 bases left between them. CDR3 region: CASSTNREVGYTF. CDR3 sequence (DNA): TGTGCCAGCAGTACAAACAGGGAGGTGGGCTACACCTTC.

The rearrangement links TRBV6-1 to TRBJ2-3; possible D gene TRBD2, 5 bases. The CDR3 contains 16 residues. Germline V gene lookup returns CDR1 MNHNS and CDR2 SASEGT. Between the trimmed V and J ends, which lost 4 bases and 2 bases, there was a span of 16 bases. The CDR3 reads CASSVGNHLSTDTQYF. The CDR3 DNA reads TGTGCCAGCAGTGTCGGGAATCACCTGTCCACAGATACGCAGTATTTT.

The chain recombines TRBV27 with TRBJ1-1, with a weak D call TRBD1 (5 bases). There are 14 residues in the CDR3. Germline V gene data show CDR1 as MNHEY and CDR2 as SMNVEV (reference sequence). V lost 4 bases, J lost 5 bases, and 14 bases lay in between. The CDR3 DNA sequence: TGTGCCAGCAGTTGGGGGAAACGGGTTACTGAAGCTTTCTTT. It encodes CASSWGKRVTEAFF.

The rearrangement uses TRBV2 and TRBJ2-3; the match to TRBD2 covers 12 bases. Trimming took 6 bases from V and 5 from J; bases not matched to a gene: 3. The germline V gene encodes CDR1 SNHLY and CDR2 FYNNEI. This CDR3 is built from 14 residues. The CDR3 DNA reads TGTGCCAGCAGCGGGACTAGCGGGTTAGATACGCAGTATTTT. Its protein product is CASSGTSGLDTQYF.

The gene calls are TRBV7-2 and TRBJ2-7; TRBD1 matches 8 bases. The CDR3 length is 14 residues. Losses at the gene ends were 2 bases for V and 5 bases for J; bases not matched to a gene: 5. The V gene's germline CDR1 is SGHTA and CDR2 FQGNSA. CDR3 sequence reads: CASSLSRGQNEQYF. CDR3 DNA sequence: TGTGCCAGCAGCTTATCCAGGGGGCAAAACGAGCAGTACTTC.

The chain employs TRBV7-2 and TRBJ2-2; D not certain. The V and J ends lost 5 bases and 3 bases respectively, with 10 bases between them. The germline CDR1 and CDR2 sequences are SGHTA and FQGNSA. The CDR3 totals 14 residues. The CDR3 loop is CASSAAYDTGELFF. The CDR3 nucleotides are TGTGCCAGCAGCGCCGCTTACGACACCGGGGAGCTGTTTTTT. Full variable domain (remainder filled in from reference TRBV7-2 and TRBJ2-2): GAGVSQSPSNKVTEKGKDVELRCDPISGHTALYWYRQSLGQGLEFLIYFQGNSAPDKSGLPSDRFSAERTGGSVSTLTIQRTQQEDSAVYLCASSAAYDTGELFFGEGSRLTVL.

The CDR3 reads CASSFSGYSNQPQHF. The CDR3 DNA follows: TGTGCCAGCAGTTTCTCCGGGTATAGCAATCAGCCCCAGCATTTT. The chain is built from TRBV28 and TRBJ1-5; no firm D call. From germline, CDR1 is MDHEN and CDR2 SYDVKM. The CDR3 totals 15 residues. The V end lost 3 bases, the J end lost 0 bases, and 9 bases lay between the germline ends.

This clone was recorded once. The chain uses TRBV6-6 and TRBJ1-4; D call uncertain. The CDR3 has 13 residues. V dropped 0 bases and J dropped 5 bases, with 4 bases sitting between them. Germline V gene sequence: CDR1 MNHNY, CDR2 SVGAGI (reference sequence). The CDR3 here is CASSYSGNEKLFF. DNA for the CDR3: TGTGCCAGCAGTTACTCAGGGAATGAAAAACTGTTTTTT.

The genes are TRBV28 and TRBJ2-3; the match to TRBD1 covers 10 bases. The CDR3 extends over 15 amino acids. The V gene's germline CDR1 is MDHEN and CDR2 SYDVKM. V was pared by 4 bases and J by 5 bases, with 6 bases of the junction left unmatched. The CDR3 nucleotides read TGTGCCAGCAGTTCACCGGGACAGGGGAAAGATACGCAGTATTTT. The encoded protein is CASSSPGQGKDTQYF.

V is TRBV19 and J is TRBJ1-2; 9 bases are a match to TRBD1. Trimming removed 1 base from V and 2 bases from J; junction bases left unmatched: 2. From germline, CDR1 is LNHDA and CDR2 SQIVND (reference sequence). The CDR3 spans 15 residues. The CDR3 protein is CASSIGTGDNYGYTF. The CDR3 bases are TGTGCCAGTAGTATAGGGACAGGGGACAACTATGGCTACACCTTC.

The V gene is TRBV23-1, the J gene TRBJ1-4; D remains unclear. TRBV23-1 is an ORF for which the function is uncertain. The CDR3 sequence is 19 residues long. V was cut by 2 bases and J by 7 bases, with 26 bases left in between. In DNA form, the CDR3 reads TGCGCCAGCAGTCAAGCCCGACACACCACTCCATTCCCCTTTGAAAAACTGTTTTTT. It is translated as CASSQARHTTPFPFEKLFF.

Only one count was recorded for this clone. The chain employs TRBV5-4 and TRBJ1-2; D not resolved. V gave up 0 bases and J gave up 3 bases, with 9 bases separating them. Looked up from germline, CDR1 is SGHNT and CDR2 is YYREEE (reference sequence). The CDR3 loop spans 14 amino acids. The CDR3 spells CASSLGLADYGYTF. The CDR3 DNA sequence: TGTGCCAGCAGCTTGGGTCTGGCAGACTATGGCTACACCTTC.

This chain uses TRBV14 with TRBJ2-7; weak D call: TRBD1 (5 bases). V was cut by 1 base and J by 3 bases, with 7 bases left in between. The CDR3 spans 13 residues. Germline CDR1 reads SGHDN; CDR2 reads FVKESK. DNA of the CDR3: TGTGCCAGCAGCCAAGGAAGGGGCTACGAGCAGTACTTC. The encoded protein is CASSQGRGYEQYF.

The rearrangement uses TRBV5-6 and TRBJ1-6, with D possibly matching TRBD1 (5 bases). The germline CDR1 and CDR2 sequences are SGHDT and YYEEEE. The CDR3 runs to 12 residues. V lost 3 bases, J lost 9 bases, and 7 bases lay in between. CDR3 loop: CASSSGTSPLHF. CDR3 coding DNA: TGTGCCAGCAGCTCGGGGACTTCACCCCTCCACTTT.

This chain joins TRBV5-6 and TRBJ2-1, with 14 bases aligning to TRBD2. Per the germline V gene, CDR1 is SGHDT and CDR2 is YYEEEE. CDR3 length: 16 amino acids. Trimming took 4 bases from V and 7 from J; bases not matched to a gene: 7. The DNA of the CDR3 is TGTGCCAGCAGCCCCCAGGGACTAGCGGGAGCAAATGAGCAGTTCTTC. It specifies CASSPQGLAGANEQFF.

J is TRBJ1-3 and V is TRBV14, with D hard to call. The V end lost 0 bases, the J end lost 0 bases, and 6 bases lay between the germline ends. Looked up from germline, CDR1 is SGHDN and CDR2 is FVKESK. The CDR3 loop spans 15 amino acids. The CDR3 sequence is CASSQDQYSGNTIYF. Here the CDR3 DNA reads TGTGCCAGCAGCCAAGATCAGTACTCTGGAAACACCATATATTTT. The complete variable domain, with remaining parts taken from reference TRBV14 and TRBJ1-3, reads EAGVTQFPSHSVIEKGQTVTLRCDPISGHDNLYWYRRVMGKEIKFLLHFVKESKQDESGMPNNRFLAERTGGTYSTLKVQPAELEDSGVYFCASSQDQYSGNTIYFGEGSWLTVV.

This chain uses TRBV5-4 with TRBJ2-4; D is unresolved. V was shortened by 2 bases and J by 6 bases, with 15 bases between the two germline ends. The germline CDR1 and CDR2 sequences are SGHNT and YYREEE (reference sequence). The CDR3 loop spans 15 amino acids. The CDR3 reads CASSLDPLGPNIQYF. The CDR3 DNA reads TGTGCCAGCAGCTTAGATCCACTTGGGCCAAACATTCAGTACTTC.

V is TRBV28 and J is TRBJ1-2; D remains ambiguous. Germline lookup yields CDR1 MDHEN and CDR2 SYDVKM. Trimming left V 2 bases short and J 6 bases short, with 13 bases between. The CDR3 totals 14 residues. CDR3 protein: CASSLGSPTDGYTF. The CDR3, as DNA: TGTGCCAGCAGTTTAGGATCCCCAACAGATGGCTACACCTTC.

The V call is TRBV5-1, the J call TRBJ2-1; D unresolved. CDR3 length: 15 amino acids. Germline values: CDR1 SGHRS, CDR2 YFSETQ. V shed 1 base and J shed 8 bases, with 16 bases lying between them. The chain's CDR3 is CASSLRFEASDEQFF. The CDR3 nucleotides read TGCGCCAGCAGCTTGCGGTTTGAAGCTTCGGATGAGCAGTTCTTC.

The chain joins TRBV7-2 to TRBJ1-6; D may be TRBD1 (5 bases). Germline V gene data show CDR1 as SGHTA and CDR2 as FQGNSA. With 4 bases removed from V and 7 bases from J, the gap between germline ends came to 14 bases. The CDR3 totals 15 residues. The CDR3 coding sequence is TGTGCCAGCAGCTCGGAGGGACCGTCGAATTCACCCCTCCACTTT. This sequence encodes CASSSEGPSNSPLHF.

This CDR3 reads CASSVDLEANYGYTF. The CDR3 region has the DNA TGTGCCAGCAGCGTCGATCTCGAAGCTAACTATGGCTACACCTTC. The gene calls are TRBV9 and TRBJ1-2; D is undetermined. V dropped 2 bases and J dropped 0 bases, with 11 bases sitting between them. This CDR3 contains 15 residues. CDR1 SGDLS and CDR2 YYNGEE come from the germline V gene.

The rearrangement joins TRBV7-2 to TRBJ2-3; D remains ambiguous. Germline assignment: CDR1 SGHTA and CDR2 FQGNSA. This CDR3 contains 15 residues. Trimming removed 1 base from V and 0 bases from J, with 8 bases in between. CDR3 loop: CASSLGSVSTDTQYF. CDR3 DNA sequence: TGTGCCAGCAGCTTAGGGTCTGTTAGCACAGATACGCAGTATTTT. The variable domain in full, with the rest retrieved from reference TRBV7-2 and TRBJ2-3, is GAGVSQSPSNKVTEKGKDVELRCDPISGHTALYWYRQSLGQGLEFLIYFQGNSAPDKSGLPSDRFSAERTGGSVSTLTIQRTQQEDSAVYLCASSLGSVSTDTQYFGPGTRLTVL.